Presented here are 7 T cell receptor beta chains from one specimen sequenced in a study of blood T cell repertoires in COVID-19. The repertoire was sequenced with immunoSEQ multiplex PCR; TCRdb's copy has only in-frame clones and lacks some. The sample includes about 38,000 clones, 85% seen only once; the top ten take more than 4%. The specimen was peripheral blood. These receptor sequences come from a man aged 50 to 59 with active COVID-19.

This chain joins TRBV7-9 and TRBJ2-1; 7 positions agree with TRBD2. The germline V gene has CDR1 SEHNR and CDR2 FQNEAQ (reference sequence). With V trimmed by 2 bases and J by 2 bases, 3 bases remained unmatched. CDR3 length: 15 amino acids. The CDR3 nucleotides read TGTGCCAGCAGCTTACACAGCGGGGCCTACAATGAGCAGTTCTTC. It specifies CASSLHSGAYNEQFF.

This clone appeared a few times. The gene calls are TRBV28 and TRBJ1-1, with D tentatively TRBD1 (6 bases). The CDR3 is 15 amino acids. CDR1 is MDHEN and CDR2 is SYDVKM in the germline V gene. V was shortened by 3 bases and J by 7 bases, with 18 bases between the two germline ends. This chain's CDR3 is CASSFMGHKRIEAFF. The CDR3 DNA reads TGTGCCAGCAGTTTTATGGGACATAAGAGAATTGAAGCTTTCTTT.

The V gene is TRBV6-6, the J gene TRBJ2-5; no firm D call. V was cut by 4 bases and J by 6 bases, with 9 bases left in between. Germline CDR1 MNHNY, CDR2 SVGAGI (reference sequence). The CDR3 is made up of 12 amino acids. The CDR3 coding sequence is TGTGCCAGCAGTTCCACACCTCAGACCCAGTACTTC. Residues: CASSSTPQTQYF.

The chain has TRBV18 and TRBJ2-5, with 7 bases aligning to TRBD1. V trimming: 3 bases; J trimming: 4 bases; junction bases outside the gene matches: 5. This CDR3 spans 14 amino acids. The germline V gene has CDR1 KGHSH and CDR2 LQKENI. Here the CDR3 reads CASSPLRQGETQYF. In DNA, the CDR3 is TGTGCCAGCTCACCTCTTCGACAGGGAGAGACCCAGTACTTC.

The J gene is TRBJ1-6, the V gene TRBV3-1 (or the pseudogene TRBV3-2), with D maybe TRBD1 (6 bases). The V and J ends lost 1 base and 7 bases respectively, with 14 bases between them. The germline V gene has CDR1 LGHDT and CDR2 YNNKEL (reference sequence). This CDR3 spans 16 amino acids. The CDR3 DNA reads TGTGCCAGCAGCCAAGGCCTGGGGGCGAGAAATTCACCCCTCCACTTT. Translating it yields CASSQGLGARNSPLHF.

CDR3 in DNA: TGTGCCAGCAGCTCCAGAGGACTAGCGGTAAACACCGGGGAGCTGTTTTTT. This codes for CASSSRGLAVNTGELFF. This chain links TRBV5-4 with TRBJ2-2; 10 bases match TRBD2. V lost 3 bases to trimming and J lost 2 bases; unmatched junction nucleotides: 7. The CDR3 contains 17 residues. CDR1 is SGHNT, CDR2 YYREEE, per germline (reference sequence).

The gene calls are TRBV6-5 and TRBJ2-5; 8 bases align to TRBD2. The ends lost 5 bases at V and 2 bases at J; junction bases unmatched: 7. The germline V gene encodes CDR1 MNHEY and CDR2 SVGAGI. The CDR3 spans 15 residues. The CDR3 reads CASSLISGTQETQYF. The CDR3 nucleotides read TGTGCCAGCAGTCTGATTAGCGGGACACAAGAGACCCAGTACTTC.